A single sample gave rise to the 20 T cell receptor beta chains below, sequenced in a study of blood T cell repertoires in COVID-19 (dated by TCRdb to 2019 to 2021). Library preparation used the immunoSEQ multiplex PCR assay. Entries here come from immuneACCESS through TCRdb and include only in-frame sequences with V and J called. Some clones fail to appear in such tables; in the studies checked, an unresolved V gene covers under half of the shortfall, and the cause of the remainder is unknown. The sample table holds approximately 200,000 clones, of which approximately 87% were seen once. The ten largest account for roughly 18% of the sample. The specimen sequenced was peripheral blood. All receptors come from a person aged 70 to 80 with COVID-19, enrolled during active disease.

This chain joins TRBV2 and TRBJ1-5; no clear D. The germline gives CDR1 SNHLY, CDR2 FYNNEI. CDR3 length: 11 amino acids. Trimming left V 1 base short and J 15 bases short, with 10 bases between. The CDR3 sequence is CASSEGLNRHF. CDR3 nucleotide sequence: TGTGCCAGCAGTGAAGGTTTAAACAGGCATTTT. Variable domain in full (rest from reference TRBV2 and TRBJ1-5): EPEVTQTPSHQVTQMGQEVILRCVPISNHLYFYWYRQILGQKVEFLVSFYNNEISEKSEIFDDQFSVERPDGSNFTLKIRSTKLEDSAMYFCASSEGLNRHFGDGTRLSIL.

The V gene is TRBV5-5, the J gene TRBJ2-3, with D possibly being TRBD2 (5 bases). The CDR3 contains 14 residues. V lost 4 bases and J lost 0, with 9 bases in between. Germline loops: CDR1 SGHKS, CDR2 YYEKEE (reference sequence). The CDR3 reads CASSEGYSTDTQYF. As DNA, the CDR3 is TGTGCCAGCAGCGAGGGCTATAGCACAGATACGCAGTATTTT.

This clone was detected only once. The chain has TRBV7-2 and TRBJ2-7; D uncertain. CDR3 length: 13 residues. Deletions cut 5 bases from V and 7 bases from J, with 15 bases between. Looked up from germline, CDR1 is SGHTA and CDR2 is FQGNSA. The CDR3 sequence is CASSLVDLEEQYF. CDR3 DNA sequence: TGTGCCAGCAGCCTGGTGGATTTGGAGGAGCAGTACTTC.

The genes are TRBV28 and TRBJ1-6; D possibly corresponds to TRBD1 (6 bases). This CDR3 has 14 residues. V lost 2 bases and J 6 bases, leaving 8 bases between the germline ends. Germline values: CDR1 MDHEN, CDR2 SYDVKM. The CDR3 nucleotides read TGTGCCAGCAGTTTAGTAGGGGGTAATTCACCCCTCCACTTT. Amino acid sequence: CASSLVGGNSPLHF. The whole variable domain, remainder taken from reference TRBV28 and TRBJ1-6, is DVKVTQSSRYLVKRTGEKVFLECVQDMDHENMFWYRQDPGLGLRLIYFSYDVKMKEKGDIPEGYSVSREKKERFSLILESASTNQTSMYLCASSLVGGNSPLHFGNGTRLTVT.

The rearrangement joins TRBV25-1 to TRBJ2-5; maybe TRBD2 (6 bases). V was cut by 3 bases and J by 1 base, with 12 bases left in between. The length of the CDR3 is 15 residues. The germline CDR1 and CDR2 sequences are MGHDK and SYGVNS. Here the CDR3 reads CASSEVGRTQETQYF. Here the CDR3 DNA reads TGTGCCAGCAGTGAGGTTGGGAGGACCCAAGAGACCCAGTACTTC.

The CDR3: CATSDPSRGLGNEQFF. Written as DNA, the CDR3 is TGTGCCACCAGTGACCCAAGCAGGGGTTTAGGCAATGAGCAGTTCTTC. The chain joins TRBV24-1 to TRBJ2-1; TRBD1 is a possible D gene (6 bases). This CDR3 is 16 amino acids long. The V and J ends lost 4 bases and 6 bases respectively, with 18 bases between them. Germline V gives CDR1 KGHDR, CDR2 SFDVKD.

This clone was seen a handful of times. CDR3 DNA: TGTGCCAGCAGCTTAGTAGGGACAGGTGAAAAACTGTTTTTT. Residues: CASSLVGTGEKLFF. The J gene is TRBJ1-4, the V gene TRBV7-2; TRBD1 aligns across 8 bases. The CDR3 is made up of 14 amino acids. Germline V gene lookup returns CDR1 SGHTA and CDR2 FQGNSA. Trimming removed 1 base from V and 7 bases from J; junction bases left unmatched: 2.

The CDR3 loop is CASSLGARGLTDTQYF. The DNA for the CDR3 is TGTGCCAGCAGTTTAGGTGCCAGGGGGTTGACAGATACGCAGTATTTT. The chain uses TRBV28 and TRBJ2-3, with TRBD1 matching over 7 bases. CDR1 and CDR2 from the germline V gene are MDHEN and SYDVKM. The V and J ends lost 2 bases and 3 bases, in that order; junction bases with no gene match: 8. This CDR3 comprises 16 residues.

The gene calls are TRBV5-1 and TRBJ2-1; 8 positions match TRBD1. CDR1 is SGHRS, CDR2 YFSETQ, per germline. J gave up 2 bases and V 1 base, and 2 bases lay outside the gene matches. The CDR3 totals 15 residues. The CDR3, as DNA: TGCGCCAGCAGCTTGCCGGGACAGGCCTACAATGAGCAGTTCTTC. It specifies CASSLPGQAYNEQFF.

The chain couples TRBV7-8 to TRBJ1-5, with 7 nucleotides matching TRBD1. The CDR3 has 15 residues. CDR1 SGHVS and CDR2 FQNEAQ come from the germline V gene. Trimming cost V 0 bases and J 7 bases; bases outside gene matches: 6. CDR3 in amino acids: CASSLAGGGGQPQHF. CDR3 sequence (DNA): TGTGCCAGCAGCTTAGCAGGGGGCGGGGGGCAGCCCCAGCATTTT. Drawing the rest from reference TRBV7-8 and TRBJ1-5, the complete variable domain is GAGVSQSPRYKVAKRGQDVALRCDPISGHVSLFWYQQALGQGPEFLTYFQNEAQLDKSGLPSDRFFAERPEGSVSTLKIQRTQQEDSAVYLCASSLAGGGGQPQHFGDGTRLSIL.

The rearrangement links TRBV28 to TRBJ2-1; 8 bases align to TRBD2. Per germline, CDR1 MDHEN and CDR2 SYDVKM. With V trimmed by 2 bases and J by 12 bases, 9 bases remained unmatched. CDR3 length: 14 residues. The chain's CDR3 is CASSLLGLESWQFF. As DNA, the CDR3 is TGTGCCAGCAGTTTACTGGGACTAGAGTCCTGGCAGTTCTTC.

This clone turned up a few times. V is TRBV28 and J is TRBJ1-1, with a tentative D call TRBD1 (5 bases). The V and J ends lost 3 bases and 2 bases respectively, with 22 bases between them. Germline V gene data show CDR1 as MDHEN and CDR2 as SYDVKM. The CDR3 loop spans 18 amino acids. The CDR3 nucleotides read TGTGCCAGCAGTTTCTTTTTCGTCAAAAGGGGCAGCAACACTGAAGCTTTCTTT. Encoded protein: CASSFFFVKRGSNTEAFF.

The V gene is TRBV29-1, the J gene TRBJ2-1; tentative D call: TRBD1 (6 bases). CDR1 and CDR2 from the germline V gene are SQVTM and ANQGSEA. With 7 bases removed from V and 2 bases from J, the gap between germline ends came to 9 bases. CDR3 length: 12 residues. Here the CDR3 reads CSGDTTYNEQFF. DNA of the CDR3: TGCAGCGGGGACACGACCTACAATGAGCAGTTCTTC.

The chain carries TRBV12-1 and TRBJ2-5; the table gives TRBD2 as D, unverified against the DNA. TRBV12-1 is listed as a pseudogene. The CDR3 has 15 amino acids. The CDR3 loop reads CASSPSGSVQETQYF. For the CDR3, the DNA is TGTGCCAGCAGCCCTAGCGGGAGCGTCCAAGAGACCCAGTACTTC.

The V and J genes are TRBV9 and TRBJ2-1; D unresolved. Trimming took 3 bases from V and 6 from J, leaving 10 bases between them. CDR1 and CDR2 (germline): SGDLS, YYNGEE. The CDR3 runs to 13 residues. The CDR3 nucleotides read TGTGCCAGCAGCGGTGGCTCCCTCAATGAGCAGTTCTTC. Its translation: CASSGGSLNEQFF.

This chain connects TRBV7-2 to TRBJ2-6; 7 bases line up with TRBD1. The length of the CDR3 is 15 residues. Per germline, CDR1 SGHTA and CDR2 FQGNSA. Unmatched junction bases numbered 4, after V lost 6 bases and J lost 2 bases. The CDR3 DNA is TGTGCCAGCAGGGTTCAGGGGGCTGGGGCCAACGTCCTGACTTTC. It codes for CASRVQGAGANVLTF.

CDR3 coding DNA: TGTGCCAGCAGGAACAGGGGGCCTAACTATGGCTACACCTTC. Protein sequence: CASRNRGPNYGYTF. The chain is built from TRBV28 and TRBJ1-2, with TRBD1 matching over 9 bases. Germline CDR1 MDHEN, CDR2 SYDVKM. The CDR3 totals 14 residues. The ends lost 6 bases at V and 0 bases at J; junction bases unmatched: 2.

The chain carries TRBV5-4 and TRBJ2-5, with TRBD1 matching over 9 bases. V was clipped by 5 bases and J by 3 bases; unmatched bases: 5. This CDR3 contains 14 residues. The germline gives CDR1 SGHNT, CDR2 YYREEE (reference sequence). The CDR3 nucleotides are TGTGCCAGCAGGCCCGGACAGGGGAAAGAGACCCAGTACTTC. As protein: CASRPGQGKETQYF.

This chain connects TRBV12-3 or TRBV12-4 to TRBJ2-1, with D possibly matching TRBD2 (5 bases). This CDR3 region has 13 residues. V was pared by 5 bases and J by 7 bases, with 12 bases between. The CDR3 coding sequence is TGTGCCAGCAGTCTCTGGACTGAGAATGAGCAGTTCTTC. This sequence encodes CASSLWTENEQFF.

The gene calls are TRBV27 and TRBJ2-5, with TRBD2 matching over 7 bases. The J segment lost 5 bases and the V segment lost 7 bases, leaving 19 bases of the junction unmatched. The CDR3 is 17 amino acids. Germline loops: CDR1 MNHEY, CDR2 SMNVEV (reference sequence). The DNA for the CDR3 is TGTGCCAGCAACCGACTGAGCCCAGCGGGGATGCGGGAGACCCAGTACTTC. Protein sequence: CASNRLSPAGMRETQYF.